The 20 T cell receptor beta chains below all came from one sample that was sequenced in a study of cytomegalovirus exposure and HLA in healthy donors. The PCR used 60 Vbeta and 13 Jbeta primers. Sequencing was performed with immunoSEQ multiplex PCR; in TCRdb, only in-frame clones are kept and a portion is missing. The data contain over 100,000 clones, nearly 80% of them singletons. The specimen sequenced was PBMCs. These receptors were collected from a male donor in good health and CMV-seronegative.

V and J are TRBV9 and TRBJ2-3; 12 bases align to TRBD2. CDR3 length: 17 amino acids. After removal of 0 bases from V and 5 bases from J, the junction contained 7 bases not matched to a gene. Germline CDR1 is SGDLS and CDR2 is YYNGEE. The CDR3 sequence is CASSVASGGATRDTQYF. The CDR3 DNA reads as TGTGCCAGCAGCGTAGCTAGCGGGGGGGCCACGAGAGATACGCAGTATTTT. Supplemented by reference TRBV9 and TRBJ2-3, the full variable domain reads DSGVTQTPKHLITATGQRVTLRCSPRSGDLSVYWYQQSLDQGLQFLIQYYNGEERAKGNILERFSAQQFPDLHSELNLSSLELGDSALYFCASSVASGGATRDTQYFGPGTRLTVL.

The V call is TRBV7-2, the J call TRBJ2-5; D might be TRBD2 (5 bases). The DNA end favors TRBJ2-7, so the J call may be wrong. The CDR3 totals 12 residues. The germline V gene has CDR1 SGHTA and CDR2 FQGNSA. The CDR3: CASSSAGGEQYF. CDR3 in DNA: TGTGCCAGCAGCTCTGCGGGTGGCGAGCAGTACTTC.

CDR3 region: CASSEGGDSNYGYTF. The CDR3, as DNA: TGTGCCAGCAGTGAAGGCGGGGACAGTAACTATGGCTACACCTTC. V usage is TRBV25-1 and J usage is TRBJ1-2; 7 nucleotides line up with TRBD1. The CDR3 runs to 15 residues. CDR1 and CDR2 (germline): MGHDK, SYGVNS. The V segment lost 2 bases and the J segment 1 base; nucleotides outside the gene matches: 4.

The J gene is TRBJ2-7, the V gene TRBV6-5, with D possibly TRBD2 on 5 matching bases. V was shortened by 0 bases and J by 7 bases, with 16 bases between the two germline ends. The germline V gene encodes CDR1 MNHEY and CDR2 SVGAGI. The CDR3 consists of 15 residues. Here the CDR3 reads CASSYSPLGVQEQYF. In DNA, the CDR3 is TGTGCCAGCAGTTACTCGCCCCTCGGGGTTCAAGAGCAGTACTTC.

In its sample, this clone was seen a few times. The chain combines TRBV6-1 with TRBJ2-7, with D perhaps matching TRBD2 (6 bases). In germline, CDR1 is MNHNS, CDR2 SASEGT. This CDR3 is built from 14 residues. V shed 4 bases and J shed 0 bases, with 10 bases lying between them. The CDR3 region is CASSVGGSSYEQYF. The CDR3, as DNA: TGTGCCAGCAGTGTCGGGGGAAGCTCCTACGAGCAGTACTTC.

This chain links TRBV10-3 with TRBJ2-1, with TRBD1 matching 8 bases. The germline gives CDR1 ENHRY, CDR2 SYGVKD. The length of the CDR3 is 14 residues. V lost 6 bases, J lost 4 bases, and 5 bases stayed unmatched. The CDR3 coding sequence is TGTGCCATCAGACCGGGACAGGAATACAATGAGCAGTTCTTC. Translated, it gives CAIRPGQEYNEQFF.

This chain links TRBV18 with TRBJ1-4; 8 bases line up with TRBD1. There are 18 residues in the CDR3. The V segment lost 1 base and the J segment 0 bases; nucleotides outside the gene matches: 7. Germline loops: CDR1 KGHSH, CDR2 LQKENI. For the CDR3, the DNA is TGTGCCAGCTCACCACGGTCACAGGGGGGCTCAACTAATGAAAAACTGTTTTTT. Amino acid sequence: CASSPRSQGGSTNEKLFF. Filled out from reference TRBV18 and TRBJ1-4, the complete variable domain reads NAGVMQNPRHLVRRRGQEARLRCSPMKGHSHVYWYRQLPEEGLKFMVYLQKENIIDESGMPKERFSAEFPKEGPSILRIQQVVRGDSAAYFCASSPRSQGGSTNEKLFFGSGTQLSVL.

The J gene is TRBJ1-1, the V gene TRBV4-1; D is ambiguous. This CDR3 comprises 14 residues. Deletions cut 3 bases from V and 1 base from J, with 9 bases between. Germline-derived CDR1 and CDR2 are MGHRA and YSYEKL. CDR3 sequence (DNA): TGCGCCAGCAGCCAGGATACAGAGAACACTGAAGCTTTCTTT. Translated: CASSQDTENTEAFF.

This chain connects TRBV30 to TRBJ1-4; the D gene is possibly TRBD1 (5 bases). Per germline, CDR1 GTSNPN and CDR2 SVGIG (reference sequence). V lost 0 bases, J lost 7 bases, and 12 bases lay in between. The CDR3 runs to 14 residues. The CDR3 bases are TGTGCCTGGAGTGTTGCGCAGGGCGGTGAAAAACTGTTTTTT. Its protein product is CAWSVAQGGEKLFF. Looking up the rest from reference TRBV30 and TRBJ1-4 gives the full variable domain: SQTIHQWPATLVQPVGSPLSLECTVEGTSNPNLYWYRQAAGRGLQLLFYSVGIGQISSEVPQNLSASRPQDRQFILSSKKLLLSDSGFYLCAWSVAQGGEKLFFGSGTQLSVL.

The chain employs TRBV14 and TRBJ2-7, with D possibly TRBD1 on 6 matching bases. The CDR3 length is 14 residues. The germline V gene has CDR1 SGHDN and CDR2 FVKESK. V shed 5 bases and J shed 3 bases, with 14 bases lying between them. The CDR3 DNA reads TGTGCCAGCAGCGCCCAGGGGAGAAACTACGAGCAGTACTTC. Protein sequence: CASSAQGRNYEQYF.

DNA of the CDR3: TGCAGCGTTGCGGAGGGCCTAGAGACCCAGTACTTC. It is translated as CSVAEGLETQYF. The rearrangement links TRBV29-1 to TRBJ2-5; TRBD2 might be the D (6 bases). The CDR3 consists of 12 residues. Germline lookup yields CDR1 SQVTM and CDR2 ANQGSEA. V was cut by 4 bases and J by 4 bases, with 10 bases left in between.

CDR3 sequence: CASSVRDIYEQYF. The CDR3 DNA reads as TGTGCCAGCAGCGTCCGGGACATTTACGAGCAGTACTTC. This chain links TRBV7-2 with TRBJ2-7, with D possibly TRBD1 on 6 matching bases. The CDR3 has 13 residues. Germline-derived CDR1 and CDR2 are SGHTA and FQGNSA. V was cut by 5 bases and J by 4 bases, with 12 bases left in between. The full variable domain, completed using reference TRBV7-2 and TRBJ2-7, is GAGVSQSPSNKVTEKGKDVELRCDPISGHTALYWYRQSLGQGLEFLIYFQGNSAPDKSGLPSDRFSAERTGGSVSTLTIQRTQQEDSAVYLCASSVRDIYEQYFGPGTRLTVT.

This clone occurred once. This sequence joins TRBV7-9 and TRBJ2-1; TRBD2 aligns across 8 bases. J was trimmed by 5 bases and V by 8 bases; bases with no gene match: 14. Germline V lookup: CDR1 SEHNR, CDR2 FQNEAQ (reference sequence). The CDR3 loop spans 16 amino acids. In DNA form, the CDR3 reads TGTGCCAGCCAGAGGGGTCGGGGGGGGACCGACAATGAGCAGTTCTTC. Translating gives CASQRGRGGTDNEQFF.

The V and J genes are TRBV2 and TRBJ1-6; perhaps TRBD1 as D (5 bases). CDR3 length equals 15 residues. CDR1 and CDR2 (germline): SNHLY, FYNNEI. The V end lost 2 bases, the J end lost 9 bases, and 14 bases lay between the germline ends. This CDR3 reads CASSERAGWGSPLHF. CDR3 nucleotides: TGTGCCAGCAGTGAAAGGGCAGGGTGGGGTTCACCCCTCCACTTT.

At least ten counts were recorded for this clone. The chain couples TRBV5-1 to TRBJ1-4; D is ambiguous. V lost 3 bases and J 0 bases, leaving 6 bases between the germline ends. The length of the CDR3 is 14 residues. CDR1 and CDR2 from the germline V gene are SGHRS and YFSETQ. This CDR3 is CASSSEATNEKLFF. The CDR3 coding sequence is TGCGCCAGCAGCTCCGAGGCAACTAATGAAAAACTGTTTTTT.

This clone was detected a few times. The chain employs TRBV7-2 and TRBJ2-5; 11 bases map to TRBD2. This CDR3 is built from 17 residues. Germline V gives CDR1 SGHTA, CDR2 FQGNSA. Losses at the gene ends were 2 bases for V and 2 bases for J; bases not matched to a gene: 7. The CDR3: CASSLPLAGGNQETQYF. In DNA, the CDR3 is TGTGCCAGCAGCTTACCCCTAGCGGGGGGCAATCAAGAGACCCAGTACTTC.

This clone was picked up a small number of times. The CDR3 loop is CASSLASRAHTGELFF. CDR3 nucleotide sequence: TGTGCCAGCAGCTTAGCGTCCAGGGCCCATACCGGGGAGCTGTTTTTT. V and J are TRBV11-3 and TRBJ2-2; D is perhaps TRBD1 (5 bases). V gave up 1 base and J gave up 5 bases, with 14 bases separating them. This CDR3 is 16 amino acids long. The germline V gene encodes CDR1 SGHNT and CDR2 YENEEA.

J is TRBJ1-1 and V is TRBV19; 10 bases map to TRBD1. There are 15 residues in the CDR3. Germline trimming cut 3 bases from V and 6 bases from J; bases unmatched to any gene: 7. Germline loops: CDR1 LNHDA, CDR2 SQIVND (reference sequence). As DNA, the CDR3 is TGTGCCAGTAGTATTATGACAGGGGGCTTCGCTGAAGCTTTCTTT. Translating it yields CASSIMTGGFAEAFF.

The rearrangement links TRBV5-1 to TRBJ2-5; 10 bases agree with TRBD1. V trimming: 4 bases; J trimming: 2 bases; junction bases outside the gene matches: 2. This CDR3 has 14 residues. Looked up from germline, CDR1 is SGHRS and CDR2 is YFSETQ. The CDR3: CASSQGQGQETQYF. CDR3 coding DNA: TGCGCCAGCAGCCAGGGACAGGGGCAAGAGACCCAGTACTTC.

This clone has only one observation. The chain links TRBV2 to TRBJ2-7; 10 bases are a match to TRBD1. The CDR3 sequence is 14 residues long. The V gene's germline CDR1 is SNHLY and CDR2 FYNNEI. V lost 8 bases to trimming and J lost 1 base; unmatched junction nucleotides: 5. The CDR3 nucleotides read TGTGCCAGCCCTGGGGGACAGGGGTCCTACGAGCAGTACTTC. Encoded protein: CASPGGQGSYEQYF.